This TCR beta chain comes out of a study of T-cell reconstitution after alpha-beta-depleted transplantation in children. V lost 5 bases and J lost 0, with 13 bases in between. CDR1 and CDR2 (germline): LGHNA, YSLEER. The CDR3 loop spans 16 amino acids. This clonotype has a handful of counts. Construction of the TCRbeta library involved unique molecular identifiers. TCRdb passed the PCR reads through MiXCR, listing each CDR3 protein once. The sample records approximately 640,000 distinct CDR3 sequences, around 16% being singletons. The rearrangement uses TRBV4-3 and TRBJ2-2; D uncertain. This sequence was found in a human donor who donated a stem cell graft to a child with acute myeloid leukemia. The sample here was PBMCs from the stem cell graft donor, taken from the stem cell graft. The CDR3 nucleotides read TGCGCCAGCAGCTCCCGCATGGGGTCGAACACCGGGGAGCTGTTTTTT. It codes for CASSSRMGSNTGELFF.